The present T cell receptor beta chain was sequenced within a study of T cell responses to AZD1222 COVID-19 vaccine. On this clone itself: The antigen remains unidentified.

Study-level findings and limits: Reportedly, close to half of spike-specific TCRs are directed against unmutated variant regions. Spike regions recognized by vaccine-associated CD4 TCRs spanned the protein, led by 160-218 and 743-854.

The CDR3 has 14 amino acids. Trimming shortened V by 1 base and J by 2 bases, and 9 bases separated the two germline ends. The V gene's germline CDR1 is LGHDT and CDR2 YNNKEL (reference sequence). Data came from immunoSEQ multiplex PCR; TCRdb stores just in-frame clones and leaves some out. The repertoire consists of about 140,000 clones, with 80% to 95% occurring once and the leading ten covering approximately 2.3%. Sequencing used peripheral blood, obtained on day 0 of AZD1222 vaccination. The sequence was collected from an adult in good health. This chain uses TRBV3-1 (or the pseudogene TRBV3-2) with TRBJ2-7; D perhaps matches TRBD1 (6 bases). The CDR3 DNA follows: TGTGCCAGCAGCCAAGTGGGACAAACCTACGAGCAGTACTTC. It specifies CASSQVGQTYEQYF.